This passage covers 7 T cell receptor beta chains from one sample sequenced in a study of cytomegalovirus exposure and HLA in healthy donors. 60 Vbeta and 13 Jbeta primers were used in PCR. Clones were read by immunoSEQ multiplex PCR, and TCRdb kept only the in-frame ones, dropping some. The table lists fewer than 70,000 clones, around 83% of them singletons, with 1.6% in the top ten. Material: PBMCs. The origin of the receptors is a human donor in good health.

This chain joins TRBV4-2 and TRBJ2-4; 7 bases line up with TRBD2. The CDR3 covers 15 residues. The germline V gene has CDR1 LGHNA and CDR2 YNFKEQ. The ends lost 0 bases at V and 4 bases at J; junction bases unmatched: 3. The CDR3 sequence is CASSQDLAAKNIQYF. The CDR3 DNA reads as TGTGCCAGCAGCCAAGATCTAGCGGCGAAAAACATTCAGTACTTC.

V is TRBV7-9 and J is TRBJ2-1, with TRBD2 matching over 10 bases. The CDR3 runs 15 residues. V lost 4 bases and J lost 4; bases outside the gene matches: 4. CDR1 is SEHNR and CDR2 is FQNEAQ in the germline V gene (reference sequence). The CDR3 nucleotides are TGTGCCAGCAGCTACAGCGGGGGGGCATACAATGAGCAGTTCTTC. Its translation: CASSYSGGAYNEQFF. Full variable domain (missing parts from reference TRBV7-9 and TRBJ2-1): DTGVSQNPRHKITKRGQNVTFRCDPISEHNRLYWYRQTLGQGPEFLTYFQNEAQLEKSRLLSDRFSAERPKGSFSTLEIQRTEQGDSAMYLCASSYSGGAYNEQFFGPGTRLTVL.

This clone appeared a few times. The chain uses TRBV2 and TRBJ1-2, with 7 bases matching TRBD1. The CDR3 is 15 amino acids. Germline CDR1 reads SNHLY; CDR2 reads FYNNEI. Trimming at V came to 2 bases and at J to 7 bases, leaving 10 bases not matched to a gene. This CDR3 reads CASSETQTGYGGYTF. The CDR3 bases are TGTGCCAGCAGTGAAACCCAGACAGGGTACGGTGGCTACACCTTC.

This clone has a single count. The chain uses TRBV11-3 and TRBJ2-1; D is uncertain. The V end was cut by 6 bases, the J end by 3 bases, with 9 bases between. CDR3 length equals 13 residues. Germline V gene data show CDR1 as SGHNT and CDR2 as YENEEA. Written as DNA, the CDR3 is TGTGCCAGCAGTTCCCCATTCTACAATGAGCAGTTCTTC. It codes for CASSSPFYNEQFF.

This sequence joins TRBV28 and TRBJ1-1, with 9 bases that match TRBD1. V trimming: 6 bases; J trimming: 5 bases; junction bases outside the gene matches: 13. This CDR3 spans 16 amino acids. From germline, CDR1 is MDHEN and CDR2 SYDVKM. The CDR3 coding sequence is TGTGCCAGCAGCCCTCCGGGACAGGGCGTTTATACTGAAGCTTTCTTT. Its protein is CASSPPGQGVYTEAFF.

The chain joins TRBV27 to TRBJ1-2; TRBD1 aligns across 9 bases. The CDR3 has 13 amino acids. The V and J ends lost 6 bases and 2 bases, in that order; junction bases with no gene match: 1. The germline CDR1 and CDR2 sequences are MNHEY and SMNVEV (reference sequence). For the CDR3, the DNA is TGTGCCAGCAGCGGGACAGGGAACTATGGCTACACCTTC. It specifies CASSGTGNYGYTF.

V is TRBV18 and J is TRBJ2-5; no clear D. CDR1 is KGHSH, CDR2 LQKENI, per germline. Trimming shortened V by 3 bases and J by 1 base, and 9 bases separated the two germline ends. The CDR3 length is 14 residues. CDR3 amino acids: CASSPLSLQETQYF. Written as DNA, the CDR3 is TGTGCCAGCTCACCTCTATCACTCCAAGAGACCCAGTACTTC.